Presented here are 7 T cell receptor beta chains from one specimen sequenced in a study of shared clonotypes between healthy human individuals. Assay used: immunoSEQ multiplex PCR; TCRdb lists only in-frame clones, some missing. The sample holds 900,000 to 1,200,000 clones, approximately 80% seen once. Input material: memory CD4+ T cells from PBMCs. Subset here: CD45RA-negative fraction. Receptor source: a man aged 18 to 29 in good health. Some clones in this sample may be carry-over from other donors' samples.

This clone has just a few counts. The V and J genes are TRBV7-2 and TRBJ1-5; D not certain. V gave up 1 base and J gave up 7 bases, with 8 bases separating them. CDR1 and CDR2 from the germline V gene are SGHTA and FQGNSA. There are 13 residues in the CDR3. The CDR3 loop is CASSLEAVQPQHF. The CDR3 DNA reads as TGTGCCAGCAGCTTAGAGGCGGTACAGCCCCAGCATTTT.

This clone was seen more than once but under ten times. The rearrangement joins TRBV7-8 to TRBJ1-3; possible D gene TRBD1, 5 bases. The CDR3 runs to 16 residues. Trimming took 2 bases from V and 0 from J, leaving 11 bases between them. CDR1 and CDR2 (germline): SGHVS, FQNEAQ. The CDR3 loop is CASSLWGSPSGNTIYF. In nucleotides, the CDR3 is TGTGCCAGCAGCTTATGGGGCTCGCCCTCTGGAAACACCATATATTTT.

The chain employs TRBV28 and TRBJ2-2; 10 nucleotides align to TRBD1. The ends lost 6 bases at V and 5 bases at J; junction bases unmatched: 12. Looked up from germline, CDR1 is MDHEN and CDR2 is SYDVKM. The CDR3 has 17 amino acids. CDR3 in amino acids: CASRTRQGARGTGELFF. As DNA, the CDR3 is TGTGCCAGCAGGACAAGACAGGGGGCCAGAGGAACCGGGGAGCTGTTTTTT.

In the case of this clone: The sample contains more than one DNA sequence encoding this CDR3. The CDR3 sequence is CASSLGLAGTGELFF. The CDR3 nucleotides are TGTGCCAGCAGCTTGGGACTAGCAGGCACCGGGGAGCTGTTTTTT. J is TRBJ2-2 and V is TRBV7-3; 9 bases align to TRBD2. Per the germline V gene, CDR1 is SGHTA and CDR2 is FQGTGA. V gave up 3 bases and J gave up 4 bases; unmatched junction bases: 3. This CDR3 has 15 residues.

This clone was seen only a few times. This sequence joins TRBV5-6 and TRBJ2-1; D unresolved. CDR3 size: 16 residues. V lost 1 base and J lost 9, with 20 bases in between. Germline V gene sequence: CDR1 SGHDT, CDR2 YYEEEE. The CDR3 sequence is CASSLYGPVAQGEQFF. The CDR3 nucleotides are TGTGCCAGCAGCTTGTATGGCCCCGTTGCGCAAGGTGAGCAGTTCTTC. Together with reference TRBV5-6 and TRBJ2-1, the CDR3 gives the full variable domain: DAGVTQSPTHLIKTRGQQVTLRCSPKSGHDTVSWYQQALGQGPQFIFQYYEEEERQRGNFPDRFSGHQFPNYSSELNVNALLLGDSALYLCASSLYGPVAQGEQFFGPGTRLTVL.

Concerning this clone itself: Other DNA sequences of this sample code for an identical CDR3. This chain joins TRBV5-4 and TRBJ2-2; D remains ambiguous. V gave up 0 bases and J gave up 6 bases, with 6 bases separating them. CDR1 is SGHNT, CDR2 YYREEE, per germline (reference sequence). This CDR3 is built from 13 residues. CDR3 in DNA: TGTGCCAGCAGCTTGGTAGGCGCCGGGGAGCTGTTTTTT. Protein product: CASSLVGAGELFF.

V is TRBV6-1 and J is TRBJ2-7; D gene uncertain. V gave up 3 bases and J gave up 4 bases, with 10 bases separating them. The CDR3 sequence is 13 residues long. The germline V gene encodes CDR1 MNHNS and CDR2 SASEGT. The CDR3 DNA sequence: TGTGCCAGCAGTGATTTTGGGCGATACGAGCAGTACTTC. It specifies CASSDFGRYEQYF.